The rows below give T cell receptor beta chains drawn from one sample of a study of blood T cell repertoires in COVID-19. Libraries were prepared by immunoSEQ multiplex PCR; TCRdb keeps only in-frame clonotypes and omits some of them. This sample has approximately 300,000 clones, with about 92% found just once. The specimen sequenced was PBMCs or T cells enriched from blood (not recorded which). Receptors were obtained from a man aged 55-75 years who had recovered from COVID-19. The CDR3 runs from the conserved cysteine through the conserved F or W. The D gene is left open where the match is weak.

d_gene | j_gene | v_gene | CDR3nt | CDR3aa
- | TRBJ1-1 | TRBV27 | TGTGCCAGCAGTTTTGGGGTGGGGGCCACTGAAGCTTTCTTT | CASSFGVGATEAFF
TRBD2 | TRBJ2-3 | TRBV3-1/TRBV3-2 | TGTGCCAGCCAAACAGGGCGGGGGGGCACAGATACGCAGTATTTT | CASQTGRGGTDTQYF
TRBD2 | TRBJ2-7 | TRBV5-5 | TGTGCCAGCAGCTCCCGGGGGGGCTACGAGCAGTACTTC | CASSSRGGYEQYF
TRBD1 | TRBJ2-1 | TRBV4-1 | TGCGCCAGCAGCCGAGTGACCGGGACAGGACCATTGGATGAGCAGTTCTTC | CASSRVTGTGPLDEQFF
- | TRBJ1-2 | TRBV27 | TGTGCCAGCAGTTTAACGAGGGACTATGGCTACACCTTC | CASSLTRDYGYTF
TRBD1 | TRBJ1-6 | TRBV27 | TGTGCCAGCAGTACCACCCGGGACAGGAGAGAAAAAAGTATTTATTCACCCCTCCACTTT | CASSTTRDRREKSIYSPLHF
- | TRBJ1-1 | TRBV5-1 | TGCGCCAGCAGCTACCGCAGGGGGAACACTGAAGCTTTCTTT | CASSYRRGNTEAFF
TRBD2 | TRBJ2-1 | TRBV2 | TGTGCCAGCCGGGGACTAGCGGGAGGGCCTAATTACAATGAGCAGTTCTTC | CASRGLAGGPNYNEQFF
- | TRBJ2-7 | TRBV7-2 | TGTGCCAGCAATAGTTTACACGAGCAGTACTTC | CASNSLHEQYF
TRBD1 | TRBJ1-4 | TRBV5-1 | TGCGCCAGCAGCTCCGACAGGGTGAATGAAAAACTGTTTTTT | CASSSDRVNEKLFF